What follows are 17 T cell receptor beta chains derived from one specimen sequenced in a study of T cell clonality in common variable immunodeficiency. These receptors have no identified antigens. Points from the study as a whole: Fewer deletions and N-nucleotide insertions were reportedly seen in common variable immunodeficiency TCR beta sequences.

Data came from immunoSEQ multiplex PCR; TCRdb stores just in-frame clones and leaves some out. Altogether 30,000 to 40,000 clones were found in the sample, and no singletons occur. Material for sequencing was peripheral blood mononuclear cells. These receptors originate from a human donor with common variable immunodeficiency.

This clone is classed as medium-sized. The sequenced fragment ends 3 residues before the CDR3 boundary, so the rest is inferred from the germline J gene. The V call is TRBV28, the J call TRBJ1-6, with 7 bases matching TRBD1. The V gene end was trimmed by 4 bases and the J gene end by 6 bases; junction bases not matched to a gene: 9. CDR3 length equals 16 residues. Germline assignment: CDR1 MDHEN and CDR2 SYDVKM. The chain's CDR3 is CASSYAGTVSNSPLHF. The DNA read from the CDR3 is TGTGCCAGCAGTTATGCCGGGACAGTTTCTAATTCACCC.

This clone was observed a few times. The read gets to within 3 residues of the CDR3 end, and the germline J gene fills in the rest. The chain joins TRBV7-9 to TRBJ2-2; the D gene is possibly TRBD2 (5 bases). The CDR3 runs 14 residues. V was trimmed by 0 bases and J by 4 bases, leaving 6 bases between them. Germline V lookup: CDR1 SEHNR, CDR2 FQNEAQ (reference sequence). The CDR3 DNA, read in part, is TGTGCCAGCAGCTTAGCTGAGGGCACCGGGGAG. This sequence encodes CASSLAEGTGE. The whole CDR3 sequence is CASSLAEGTGELFF. The variable domain in full, completed from reference TRBV7-9 and TRBJ2-2, reads DTGVSQNPRHKITKRGQNVTFRCDPISEHNRLYWYRQTLGQGPEFLTYFQNEAQLEKSRLLSDRFSAERPKGSFSTLEIQRTEQGDSAMYLCASSLAEGTGELFFGEGSRLTVL.

This clone was found a few times. The read finishes 3 residues shy of the CDR3 end, and the germline J gene is used to complete it. This chain links TRBV5-6 with TRBJ1-5; tentatively, D is TRBD1 (5 bases). With 4 bases removed from V and 6 bases from J, the gap between germline ends came to 11 bases. Germline lookup yields CDR1 SGHDT and CDR2 YYEEEE. This CDR3 has 13 amino acids. Here the CDR3 reads CASSARGGQPQHF. CDR3 bases read: TGTGCCAGCAGCGCCCGGGGGGGTCAGCCC.

This clone is medium-sized by share. The read terminates 3 residues before the CDR3 end, so the remaining end is supplied by the germline J gene. The rearrangement uses TRBV18 and TRBJ1-6; D unresolved. Germline CDR1 is KGHSH and CDR2 is LQKENI. The CDR3 length is 14 residues. Trimming took 6 bases from V and 1 from J, leaving 7 bases between them. CDR3 DNA (partial): TGTGCCAGCTCTGCGGAGTCCTATAATTCACCC. Protein: CASSAESYNSP. The complete CDR3 protein is CASSAESYNSPLHF.

Concerning this clone: The read terminates 3 residues before the CDR3 end, so the remaining end is supplied by the germline J gene. V and J are TRBV7-9 and TRBJ1-3; the D gene is possibly TRBD1 (6 bases). The germline V gene has CDR1 SEHNR and CDR2 FQNEAQ (reference sequence). Trimming pared 5 bases from V and 4 bases from J, leaving 12 bases between. There are 14 residues in the CDR3. Partial CDR3 DNA: TGTGCCAGCAGCCCCGACAGGCTCGGAAACACC. This codes for CASSPDRLGNT. The whole CDR3 is CASSPDRLGNTIYF.

Many counts were recorded for this clone. The CDR3 end lies 3 residues beyond the end of the read and is filled in from the germline J gene. The chain has TRBV30 and TRBJ1-5, with D possibly being TRBD1 (5 bases). The CDR3 is 12 amino acids. Per the germline V gene, CDR1 is GTSNPN and CDR2 is SVGIG (reference sequence). V gave up 4 bases and J gave up 3 bases, with 7 bases separating them. The sequenced part of the CDR3 DNA is TGTGCCTGGAACAGGCACAATCAGCCC. Encoded protein: CAWNRHNQP. The full CDR3 is CAWNRHNQPQHF.

A word on this clone: The CDR3 is cut off 3 residues early in the read; its end comes from the germline J gene. The chain is built from TRBV7-1 and TRBJ2-1, with 15 bases matching TRBD2. TRBV7-1 is known as an ORF, though its function is uncertain. With 3 bases clipped from V and 0 bases from J, the junction kept 9 bases outside the gene matches. This CDR3 has 20 amino acids. The sequenced CDR3 bases are TGTGCCAGCAGCTCCGCCCTCGGACTAGCGGGAGGGAGCTCCTACAATGAG. Translation gives CASSSALGLAGGSSYNE. The whole CDR3 protein is CASSSALGLAGGSSYNEQFF.

This clone turned up a few times. The read gets to within 3 residues of the CDR3 end, and the germline J gene fills in the rest. The rearrangement links TRBV6-1 to TRBJ2-1; TRBD1 might be the D (6 bases). Germline assignment: CDR1 MNHNS and CDR2 SASEGT. There are 12 residues in the CDR3. The ends were cut back, 4 bases at V and 8 bases at J, with 9 bases in the middle. CDR3 DNA, as far as it was read: TGTGCCAGCAGTGCCTACAGGGATGAG. Its translation: CASSAYRDE. The CDR3 in full is CASSAYRDEQFF.

The sequenced part of the CDR3 DNA is TGTGCCAGCAGCTTAGAGGGACTAGCGGGGAATGAG. Amino acid sequence: CASSLEGLAGNE. The CDR3 as a whole reads CASSLEGLAGNEQFF. The chain is built from TRBV7-6 and TRBJ2-1, with 13 bases identical to TRBD2. The read ends 3 residues before the CDR3 terminus; that terminus is restored from the germline J gene. This CDR3 is built from 15 residues. With V trimmed by 1 base and J by 7 bases, 1 base remained unmatched. Germline lookup yields CDR1 SGHVS and CDR2 FNYEAQ.

A note on this clone: The CDR3 extends 3 residues past the end of the read, so its final part is completed from the germline J gene. The rearrangement uses TRBV20-1 and TRBJ2-1; 10 positions agree with TRBD2. Germline trimming cut 2 bases from V and 5 bases from J; bases unmatched to any gene: 6. The CDR3 runs to 15 residues. Germline lookup yields CDR1 DFQATT and CDR2 SNEGSKA (reference sequence). The sequenced CDR3 bases are TGCAGTGCTAGACCCCCTCTAGCGGGAGACAATGAG. Its protein is CSARPPLAGDNE. The whole CDR3 protein reads CSARPPLAGDNEQFF.

Turning to this clone: Sequencing ends 3 residues short of the CDR3 end; the germline J gene provides the rest. This chain uses TRBV7-2 with TRBJ2-5; D unresolved. This CDR3 comprises 14 residues. Trimming left V 2 bases short and J 5 bases short, with 12 bases between. Looked up from germline, CDR1 is SGHTA and CDR2 is FQGNSA. The covered CDR3 bases are TGTGCCAGCAGCTTACCTCCGGGTATCGAGACC. Protein: CASSLPPGIET. The full-length CDR3 reads as CASSLPPGIETQYF.

The CDR3: CASSIRGTGSYGYTF. The part of the CDR3 DNA that was read is TGTGCCAGTAGTATTCGGGGGACCGGTAGCTATGGC. V gene TRBV19 combines with J gene TRBJ1-2; the D gene is possibly TRBD1 (5 bases). Coverage ceases 3 residues before the CDR3 finishes, and the germline J gene fills in the end. V lost 3 bases, J lost 4 bases, and 15 bases lay in between. Germline V CDR1 and CDR2: LNHDA, SQIVND (reference sequence). This CDR3 comprises 15 residues.

The sample holds a few counts of this clone. The CDR3 end falls 3 residues outside the read, so it is completed with the germline J gene. This rearrangement joins TRBV7-6 to TRBJ2-7; D remains unclear. V was pared by 1 base and J by 4 bases, with 11 bases between. The germline CDR1 and CDR2 sequences are SGHVS and FNYEAQ. CDR3 length equals 14 residues. The CDR3 reads CASSLGFAAYEQYF. The DNA read from the CDR3 is TGTGCCAGCAGCTTAGGTTTCGCCGCGTACGAG.

This clone has at least ten counts. The DNA ends 3 residues before the CDR3 does, and the rest of the CDR3 is filled in from the germline J gene. V and J are TRBV19 and TRBJ2-7, with D possibly TRBD2 on 5 matching bases. V was shortened by 7 bases and J by 6 bases, with 10 bases between the two germline ends. The CDR3 contains 11 residues. Germline CDR1 reads LNHDA; CDR2 reads SQIVND (reference sequence). The covered CDR3 bases are TGTGCCAGTACGGGTCGGGGCGAG. This translates into CASTGRGE. The full CDR3 protein reads CASTGRGEQYF.

A few counts support this clone. The read falls 3 residues short of the CDR3 end, and the missing part is taken from the germline J gene. This chain joins TRBV11-3 and TRBJ1-4, with 7 bases fitting TRBD1. Germline CDR1 is SGHNT and CDR2 is YENEEA. The CDR3 loop spans 13 amino acids. V was clipped by 2 bases and J by 6 bases; unmatched bases: 0. The CDR3 reads CASSLTGDEKLFF. The part of the CDR3 DNA that was read is TGTGCCAGCAGCTTAACAGGGGATGAAAAA.

This clone was detected ten times or more. The read terminates 3 residues before the CDR3 end, so the remaining end is supplied by the germline J gene. The chain uses TRBV7-2 and TRBJ2-3; D is uncertain. The CDR3 has 12 amino acids. V was shortened by 5 bases and J by 4 bases, with 7 bases between the two germline ends. CDR1 SGHTA and CDR2 FQGNSA come from the germline V gene. Partial CDR3 DNA: TGTGCCAGCAGCGTTATAGCAGATACG. Amino acid sequence: CASSVIADT. The full CDR3 is CASSVIADTQYF.

This clone was picked up many times. Read sequence stops 3 residues before the CDR3 end, and the germline J gene provides the missing end. The J gene is TRBJ2-3, the V gene TRBV7-2; D is unclear. CDR1 is SGHTA, CDR2 FQGNSA, per germline. The CDR3 spans 14 residues. The germline V and J ends were trimmed by 5 bases and 0 bases, with 9 bases remaining between them. The CDR3 here is CASSQQRSTDTQYF. The covered CDR3 bases are TGTGCCAGCAGCCAACAGAGGAGCACAGATACG. The full variable domain, completed using reference TRBV7-2 and TRBJ2-3, is GAGVSQSPSNKVTEKGKDVELRCDPISGHTALYWYRQSLGQGLEFLIYFQGNSAPDKSGLPSDRFSAERTGGSVSTLTIQRTQQEDSAVYLCASSQQRSTDTQYFGPGTRLTVL.